Shown below are 25 T cell receptor beta chains from a single sample sequenced in a study of blood T cells in healthy people across ages. A second PCR of roughly 7 to 11 cycles used a sample-barcoded 5' primer and a J-beta primer mix. TCRdb re-called the 5' RACE reads with MiXCR, one entry per CDR3 protein. The data hold 910,000 or so distinct CDR3 sequences, with roughly 51% observed a single time. Material for sequencing was blood. These receptors all stem from an older woman in good health.

This sequence joins TRBV12-3 or TRBV12-4 and TRBJ1-5, with a weak D call TRBD1 (5 bases). The CDR3 runs 15 residues. Trimming shortened V by 3 bases and J by 6 bases, and 15 bases separated the two germline ends. This CDR3 reads CASSLDPVGGQPQHF. The CDR3 bases are TGTGCCAGCAGTTTGGACCCGGTCGGGGGTCAGCCCCAGCATTTT.

The sample holds a few counts of this clonotype. The chain has TRBV20-1 and TRBJ2-3; no firm D call. The CDR3 is 12 residues long. Germline assignment: CDR1 DFQATT and CDR2 SNEGSKA (reference sequence). Trimming took off 6 bases at V and 0 bases at J, with 7 bases between the two ends. In DNA, the CDR3 is TGCAGTGCGCCGACAAGCACAGATACGCAGTATTTT. Protein: CSAPTSTDTQYF.

The CDR3 region is CASSLDGRAQNEQFF. As DNA, the CDR3 is TGCGCCAGCAGCTTGGACGGGAGGGCCCAGAATGAGCAGTTCTTC. The chain links TRBV5-1 to TRBJ2-1; 8 nucleotides line up with TRBD2. Germline CDR1 SGHRS, CDR2 YFSETQ. The junction had 6 bases not matched to a gene; V was cut back by 0 bases and J by 7 bases. The CDR3 extends over 15 amino acids.

This clonotype was counted a few times. The chain is built from TRBV25-1 and TRBJ2-3, with a weak D call TRBD1 (6 bases). There are 12 residues in the CDR3. The V gene's germline CDR1 is MGHDK and CDR2 SYGVNS. The V end was cut by 6 bases, the J end by 5 bases, with 9 bases between. In DNA, the CDR3 is TGTGCCAGCAGGGGACAAGTAGATACGCAGTATTTT. Its protein product is CASRGQVDTQYF.

The CDR3 spells CSAQRGASGLYEQYF. CDR3 sequence (DNA): TGCAGTGCCCAACGGGGGGCTAGCGGTCTCTACGAGCAGTACTTC. This chain uses TRBV20-1 with TRBJ2-5, with a tentative D call TRBD2 (7 bases). Judging by the DNA end, TRBJ2-7 fits better; the J call may be wrong. CDR3 length: 15 amino acids. Germline CDR1 reads DFQATT; CDR2 reads SNEGSKA (reference sequence).

V is TRBV13 and J is TRBJ2-7; 8 bases are shared with TRBD1. Germline CDR1 reads PRHDT; CDR2 reads FYEKMQ (reference sequence). The CDR3 runs to 13 residues. The junction had 6 bases not matched to a gene; V was cut back by 7 bases and J by 4 bases. CDR3 in DNA: TGTGCCAGCAATGACAGGGGCGGTTACGAGCAGTACTTC. Protein sequence: CASNDRGGYEQYF.

A few counts support this clonotype. The rearrangement joins TRBV15 to TRBJ2-5; no reliable D call. Trimming cost V 0 bases and J 5 bases, with 7 bases left between them. The CDR3 spans 13 residues. Germline V gene data show CDR1 as LNHNV and CDR2 as YYDKDF (reference sequence). The CDR3 region is CATSRDIAETQYF. CDR3 DNA: TGTGCCACCAGCAGAGACATTGCGGAGACCCAGTACTTC.

V usage is TRBV10-1 and J usage is TRBJ2-5; weak D call: TRBD2 (7 bases). This CDR3 is 18 amino acids long. V was pared by 6 bases and J by 2 bases, with 25 bases between. Per germline, CDR1 WNHNN and CDR2 SYGVQD (reference sequence). The CDR3 DNA reads TGCGCCAGCAGCATATTGATGAGGGGGGGCCATCCGCAAGAGACCCAGTACTTC. Its protein is CASSILMRGGHPQETQYF.

The chain carries TRBV12-3 or TRBV12-4 and TRBJ2-5, with 7 bases that match TRBD1. The J call could be wrong; TRBJ2-7 is a better fit for the DNA end. This CDR3 has 14 amino acids. The CDR3 coding sequence is TGTGCCAGCAGTATCGCAGGGGGATTCTACGAGCAGTACTTC. Amino acid sequence: CASSIAGGFYEQYF.

This chain joins TRBV7-3 and TRBJ1-5; TRBD1 might be the D (6 bases). The germline V gene has CDR1 SGHTA and CDR2 FQGTGA. The CDR3 contains 13 residues. The CDR3 coding sequence is TGTGCAAGCCGGGGGACACGGGATCAGCCCCAGCATTTT. Translating gives CASRGTRDQPQHF. The variable domain in full, completed from reference TRBV7-3 and TRBJ1-5, reads GAGVSQTPSNKVTEKGKYVELRCDPISGHTALYWYRQSLGQGPEFLIYFQGTGAADDSGLPNDRFFAVRPEGSVSTLKIQRTERGDSAVYLCASRGTRDQPQHFGDGTRLSIL.

Remarks on this clonotype: A junction end diverges from the germline sequence, so it may reflect a read error. The chain couples TRBV13 to TRBJ2-3; TRBD2 aligns across 8 bases. Looked up from germline, CDR1 is PRHDT and CDR2 is FYEKMQ (reference sequence). CDR3 length: 15 amino acids. CDR3 nucleotides: TGTGCCACCCTCCAAGAATTAGCGGGATCAGATACGCAGTGTTTT. Protein sequence: CATLQELAGSDTQCF.

The chain joins TRBV7-6 to TRBJ2-5; TRBD2 is a possible D gene (6 bases). Germline V gives CDR1 SGHVS, CDR2 FNYEAQ. This CDR3 has 14 residues. V lost 5 bases to trimming and J lost 4 bases, with 14 bases between them. CDR3 in amino acids: CASSRSGESETQYF. The CDR3 DNA reads as TGTGCCAGCAGCCGCTCGGGGGAGTCAGAGACCCAGTACTTC.

Only a few counts were recorded for this clonotype. The genes are TRBV28 and TRBJ1-4, with TRBD1 as a possible D gene (6 bases). The CDR3 runs 15 residues. The V end was cut by 3 bases, the J end by 4 bases, with 12 bases between. Germline assignment: CDR1 MDHEN and CDR2 SYDVKM. CDR3 coding DNA: TGTGCCAGCAGTTTTTCCGGACAGCTTAATGAAAAACTGTTTTTT. Encoded protein: CASSFSGQLNEKLFF. The full variable domain, its missing parts supplied by reference TRBV28 and TRBJ1-4, is DVKVTQSSRYLVKRTGEKVFLECVQDMDHENMFWYRQDPGLGLRLIYFSYDVKMKEKGDIPEGYSVSREKKERFSLILESASTNQTSMYLCASSFSGQLNEKLFFGSGTQLSVL.

This clonotype was seen once. The chain links TRBV20-1 to TRBJ1-2; D gene uncertain. The CDR3 consists of 16 residues. Germline-derived CDR1 and CDR2 are DFQATT and SNEGSKA (reference sequence). Trimming shortened V by 4 bases and J by 2 bases, and 20 bases separated the two germline ends. CDR3 coding DNA: TGCAGTGCTACTACCCCGGAGTTGGGCCTAAACTATGGCTACACCTTC. This sequence encodes CSATTPELGLNYGYTF.

The chain is built from TRBV6-1 and TRBJ2-7; 7 positions agree with TRBD1. V lost 4 bases, J lost 0 bases, and 9 bases stayed unmatched. CDR1 is MNHNS and CDR2 is SASEGT in the germline V gene. CDR3 size: 16 residues. The CDR3 DNA reads TGTGCCAGCAGTGCCCATCCCCGGGACAGCTCCTACGAGCAGTACTTC. It yields the protein CASSAHPRDSSYEQYF.

This clonotype was observed a few times. The V and J genes are TRBV6-1 and TRBJ2-1, with 7 positions matching TRBD2. CDR3 size: 17 residues. Germline V gene data show CDR1 as MNHNS and CDR2 as SASEGT. Trimming cost V 3 bases and J 2 bases; bases outside gene matches: 10. The CDR3 coding sequence is TGTGCCAGCAGTGACCCCGCCGGACTAGTAGCCTACAATGAGCAGTTCTTC. Translating gives CASSDPAGLVAYNEQFF.

This clonotype showed up just a few times. The J gene is TRBJ2-3, the V gene TRBV2, with 9 bases identical to TRBD1. The J segment lost 1 base and the V segment lost 1 base, leaving 6 bases of the junction unmatched. The germline V gene encodes CDR1 SNHLY and CDR2 FYNNEI. This CDR3 is 17 amino acids long. The CDR3 DNA sequence: TGTGCCAGCAGTGAAGTGGGACAGGGTGTGGGCACAGATACGCAGTATTTT. The encoded protein is CASSEVGQGVGTDTQYF. Looking up the rest from reference TRBV2 and TRBJ2-3 gives the full variable domain: EPEVTQTPSHQVTQMGQEVILRCVPISNHLYFYWYRQILGQKVEFLVSFYNNEISEKSEIFDDQFSVERPDGSNFTLKIRSTKLEDSAMYFCASSEVGQGVGTDTQYFGPGTRLTVL.

The table lists this clonotype with a few counts. V and J are TRBV20-1 and TRBJ2-3, with D tentatively TRBD2 (5 bases). This CDR3 comprises 16 residues. Per the germline V gene, CDR1 is DFQATT and CDR2 is SNEGSKA (reference sequence). V lost 2 bases, J lost 4 bases, and 19 bases lay in between. The CDR3 nucleotides are TGCAGTGCTAGACAAAGAGGCGGGTTTTTGGCAGATACGCAGTATTTT. This encodes CSARQRGGFLADTQYF.

J is TRBJ2-2 and V is TRBV20-1, with 8 bases lining up with TRBD1. In germline, CDR1 is DFQATT, CDR2 SNEGSKA (reference sequence). The junction had 7 bases not matched to a gene; V was cut back by 0 bases and J by 4 bases. The CDR3 totals 16 residues. The chain's CDR3 is CSARDRGPSSTGELFF. CDR3 nucleotides: TGCAGTGCTAGAGACAGGGGGCCGTCGAGCACCGGGGAGCTGTTTTTT.

This chain connects TRBV6-5 to TRBJ2-7; 9 bases fit TRBD2. With 0 bases clipped from V and 6 bases from J, the junction kept 9 bases outside the gene matches. Germline V gives CDR1 MNHEY, CDR2 SVGAGI. The CDR3 contains 16 residues. CDR3 amino acids: CASSYSSGRLFFEQYF. The CDR3, as DNA: TGTGCCAGCAGTTACTCGAGCGGGAGGCTTTTCTTCGAGCAGTACTTC.

This clonotype came up a few times. V usage is TRBV29-1 and J usage is TRBJ2-5; either TRBD1 or TRBD2 may supply D (5 bases each). Per the germline V gene, CDR1 is SQVTM and CDR2 is ANQGSEA. The CDR3 has 15 residues. Trimming shortened V by 4 bases and J by 2 bases, and 17 bases separated the two germline ends. This chain's CDR3 is CSVATPGTGQETQYF. As DNA, the CDR3 is TGCAGCGTTGCCACCCCCGGGACGGGGCAAGAGACCCAGTACTTC.

This chain joins TRBV21-1 and TRBJ2-2; TRBD2, the table's D call, was not compared with the DNA. TRBV21-1 is described as a pseudogene. The CDR3 spans 17 residues. The CDR3, as DNA: TGTGCCAGCAGTCAAGGGCGCGGGAGGGCCTTTCGGTGGGAGCTGTTTTTT. Protein product: CASSQGRGRAFRWELFF.

The chain uses TRBV27 and TRBJ2-1; maybe TRBD2 (6 bases). The germline V gene has CDR1 MNHEY and CDR2 SMNVEV (reference sequence). V was cut by 5 bases and J by 8 bases, with 22 bases left in between. The CDR3 loop spans 16 amino acids. Here the CDR3 reads CASSPLGLKKMDEQFF. The CDR3 coding sequence is TGTGCCAGCAGTCCCCTCGGACTAAAGAAGATGGATGAGCAGTTCTTC.

Only one count was recorded for this clonotype. The chain employs TRBV20-1 and TRBJ2-4; 8 nucleotides align to TRBD2. The end of the DNA is better explained by TRBJ2-7, so the J call may be wrong. Germline V gene data show CDR1 as DFQATT and CDR2 as SNEGSKA (reference sequence). This CDR3 contains 14 residues. CDR3 nucleotide sequence: TGCAGTGCTAGAGATCAAGCGGGAGCTTACGAGCAGTACTTC. Protein sequence: CSARDQAGAYEQYF.

This chain joins TRBV12-5 and TRBJ2-4; D is possibly TRBD1 or TRBD2 (5 bases each). The better agreement between TRBJ2-5 and the DNA end casts doubt on the J call. In germline, CDR1 is LGHNT, CDR2 FRNRAP. The CDR3 loop spans 14 amino acids. The CDR3 bases are TGTGCTAGTGGTTTGGGAGGGCCAGGGGAGACCCAGTACTTC. Protein product: CASGLGGPGETQYF.